This T cell receptor (beta chain) derives from a study of post-analysis software for immune sequencing data. Study-wide results and caveats: Those with multiple sclerosis, the patient group, showed significantly lower normalized Chao1 diversity than controls. Co-batched samples clustered tightly together by F measure.

Unique molecular identifiers tagged the TCR beta cDNA libraries. TCRdb independently ran MiXCR on the PCR reads; one entry per CDR3 protein. The sample lists approximately 730,000 distinct CDR3 sequences; under 60% were seen once. About this clonotype itself: The antigen is unknown.

The sample taken for sequencing was blood. The TCR sequence derives from a girl between 10 and 17 years old with multiple sclerosis.

The chain's CDR3 is CASSREGATPAWEDTQYF. For the CDR3, the DNA is TGTGCCAGCAGTCGGGAGGGGGCGACCCCCGCGTGGGAGGATACGCAGTATTTT. The chain combines TRBV27 with TRBJ2-3; D is possibly TRBD2 (8 bases). CDR3 length: 18 residues. The germline V gene encodes CDR1 MNHEY and CDR2 SMNVEV (reference sequence). Trimming stripped 5 bases from V and 6 bases from J, with 27 bases between.